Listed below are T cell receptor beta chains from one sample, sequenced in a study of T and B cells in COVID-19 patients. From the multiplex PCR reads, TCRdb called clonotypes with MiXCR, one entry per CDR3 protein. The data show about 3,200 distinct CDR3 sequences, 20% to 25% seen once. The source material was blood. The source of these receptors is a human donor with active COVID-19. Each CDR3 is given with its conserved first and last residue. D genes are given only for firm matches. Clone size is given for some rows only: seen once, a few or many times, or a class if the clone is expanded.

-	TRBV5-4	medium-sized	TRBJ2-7	CASREQGRTYEQYF	TGTGCCAGCAGGGAACAGGGAAGGACCTACGAGCAGTACTTC
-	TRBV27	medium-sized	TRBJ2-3	CASSWSDTQYF	TGTGCCAGCAGTTGGTCAGATACGCAGTATTTT
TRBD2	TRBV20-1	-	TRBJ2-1	CSAPRTSGDYNEQFF	TGCAGTGCGCCCCGGACTAGCGGGGACTACAATGAGCAGTTCTTC
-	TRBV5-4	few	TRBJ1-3	CASSQAFGNTIYF	TGTGCCAGCAGCCAGGCTTTTGGAAACACCATATATTTT
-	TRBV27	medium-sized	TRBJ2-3	CASSPGRIAGTDTQYF	TGTGCCAGCAGTCCGGGCCGTATAGCGGGCACAGATACGCAGTATTTT
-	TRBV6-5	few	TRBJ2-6	CASSESGTTGANVLTF	TGTGCCAGCAGTGAATCGGGGACAACTGGGGCCAACGTCCTGACTTTC
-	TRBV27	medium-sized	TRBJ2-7	CASIVSGYEQYF	TGTGCCAGCATCGTCTCTGGCTACGAGCAGTACTTC
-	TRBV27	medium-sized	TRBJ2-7	CASSSPETTATYEQYF	TGTGCCAGCAGTTCCCCGGAAACGACGGCAACCTACGAGCAGTACTTC
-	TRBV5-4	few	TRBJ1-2	CASSSGSAPQTYGYTF	TGTGCCAGCAGCTCCGGAAGCGCCCCGCAAACCTATGGCTACACCTTC
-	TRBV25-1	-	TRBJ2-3	CASSPLSGTQYF	TGTGCCAGCAGTCCTCTTAGCGGCACGCAGTATTTT
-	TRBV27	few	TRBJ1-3	CASGLHSGNTIYF	TGTGCCAGCGGATTACACTCTGGAAACACCATATATTTT
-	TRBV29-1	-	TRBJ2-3	CSVVASSWSDTQYF	TGCAGCGTCGTTGCCAGCAGTTGGTCAGATACGCAGTATTTT
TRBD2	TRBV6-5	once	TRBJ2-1	CASSLGLAANEQFF	TGTGCCAGCAGTTTGGGACTAGCGGCTAATGAGCAGTTCTTC